Shown below are 30 T cell receptor beta chains from a single sample sequenced in a study of spatial heterogeneity in lung cancer. TCRdb reprocessed the 5' RACE reads via MiXCR and lists one record per CDR3 protein. Of over 95,000 distinct CDR3 sequences listed, 9.5% to 14% are singletons. The time point was: blood at routine non-recurrence follow-up after resection. Sequencing was performed on PBMCs, taken at follow-up. Receptor source: a female donor with early-stage non-small cell lung cancer.

This clonotype was picked up a small number of times. The V call is TRBV3-2, the J call TRBJ1-4. TRBV3-2 is a pseudogene locus. CDR3 length: 17 amino acids. The CDR3 loop is CASSPAPKVITNEKLFF. The CDR3 DNA is TGTGCCAGCAGCCCCGCTCCCAAAGTAATCACTAATGAAAAACTGTTTTTT.

The CDR3 DNA is TGTGCCAGCAGTTCCCCTCCTCCCGACGAGCAGTACTTC. Its translation: CASSSPPPDEQYF. This chain uses TRBV28 with TRBJ2-7; D not certain. The V end lost 4 bases, the J end lost 5 bases, and 12 bases lay between the germline ends. CDR1 is MDHEN and CDR2 is SYDVKM in the germline V gene. The CDR3 has 13 amino acids.

In its sample, this clonotype was seen a few times. The chain has TRBV6-6 and TRBJ2-7; 7 positions match TRBD1. There are 14 residues in the CDR3. V gave up 5 bases and J gave up 0 bases; unmatched junction bases: 4. Germline CDR1 MNHNY, CDR2 SVGAGI (reference sequence). CDR3 sequence: CASSRQGNSYEQYF. The DNA of the CDR3 is TGTGCCAGCAGTCGACAGGGAAACTCCTACGAGCAGTACTTC.

This clonotype was seen a single time. A junction end diverges from the germline sequence, so it may reflect a read error. V gene TRBV28 combines with J gene TRBJ2-7, with D tentatively TRBD2 (5 bases). CDR3 length: 14 residues. Germline loops: CDR1 MDHEN, CDR2 SYDVKM. The CDR3 DNA sequence: TGTGCCAGCAATTGGGGAGTTTCTTCTTACGGGCAGTACTTC. The encoded protein is CASNWGVSSYGQYF.

There are a few counts of this clonotype. The genes are TRBV7-7 and TRBJ2-2, with 9 nucleotides matching TRBD1. There are 16 residues in the CDR3. Germline loops: CDR1 SSHAT, CDR2 FNYEAQ (reference sequence). With 4 bases clipped from V and 7 bases from J, the junction kept 10 bases outside the gene matches. CDR3 protein: CASSSTDRGKVGELFF. The CDR3 bases are TGTGCCAGCAGCTCCACGGACAGGGGAAAGGTCGGGGAGCTGTTTTTT.

This clonotype was seen at least ten times. The V gene is TRBV27, the J gene TRBJ1-5; D ambiguous. The ends were cut back, 4 bases at V and 7 bases at J, with 14 bases in the middle. The CDR3 runs to 14 residues. CDR1 and CDR2 from the germline V gene are MNHEY and SMNVEV (reference sequence). The CDR3 nucleotides read TGTGCCAGCAGTTACTGGGGATCGGGCCAGCCCCAGCATTTT. Amino acid sequence: CASSYWGSGQPQHF.

This clonotype was recorded a few times. V gene TRBV20-1 combines with J gene TRBJ2-2; 8 bases map to TRBD1. This CDR3 comprises 16 residues. The V segment lost 0 bases and the J segment 7 bases; nucleotides outside the gene matches: 10. Germline CDR1 and CDR2: DFQATT and SNEGSKA (reference sequence). The CDR3 loop reads CSARDRDRGEYGELFF. CDR3 bases: TGCAGTGCTAGAGACAGAGACAGGGGAGAATACGGGGAGCTGTTTTTT.

This clonotype was counted between two and nine times. V is TRBV3-1 and J is TRBJ1-6; D is undetermined. In germline, CDR1 is LGHDT, CDR2 YNNKEL (reference sequence). The CDR3 is 13 amino acids. V lost 4 bases and J lost 9, with 10 bases in between. The CDR3 loop reads CASSLNLISPLHF. The CDR3, as DNA: TGTGCCAGCAGCCTCAACCTCATTTCACCCCTCCACTTT.

Only a few counts were recorded for this clonotype. This chain uses TRBV7-2 with TRBJ2-2; tentative D call: TRBD2 (5 bases). V shed 5 bases and J shed 2 bases, with 15 bases lying between them. Germline loops: CDR1 SGHTA, CDR2 FQGNSA. CDR3 length: 16 residues. CDR3 in amino acids: CASSGFGGLNTGELFF. The CDR3 nucleotides read TGTGCCAGCAGCGGTTTTGGCGGACTCAACACCGGGGAGCTGTTTTTT.

This clonotype has a handful of counts. The chain recombines TRBV30 with TRBJ2-3; 8 bases map to TRBD2. The CDR3 has 13 residues. The J segment lost 5 bases and the V segment lost 4 bases, leaving 5 bases of the junction unmatched. In germline, CDR1 is GTSNPN, CDR2 SVGIG (reference sequence). CDR3 in amino acids: CAWTAGGGDTQYF. CDR3 sequence (DNA): TGTGCCTGGACGGCGGGAGGCGGAGATACGCAGTATTTT.

At least ten counts were recorded for this clonotype. The J gene is TRBJ2-1, the V gene TRBV6-6, with no clear D. The CDR3 is 11 residues long. Germline CDR1 and CDR2: MNHNY and SVGAGI (reference sequence). V was pared by 8 bases and J by 4 bases, with 6 bases between. CDR3 residues: CASEKYNEQFF. The CDR3 nucleotides read TGTGCCAGCGAGAAATACAATGAGCAGTTCTTC.

In this sample, this clonotype turned up a few times. The chain uses TRBV6-2 or TRBV6-3 and TRBJ1-1; D is undetermined. CDR1 and CDR2 from the germline V gene are MNHEY and SVGEGT. The CDR3 is 14 residues long. Trimming left V 7 bases short and J 8 bases short, with 20 bases between. This chain's CDR3 is CASTEWSPVGEAFF. The CDR3 DNA sequence: TGTGCCAGCACCGAATGGAGCCCCGTTGGAGAAGCTTTCTTT.

The CDR3 loop is CASSRGDGVPAYNEQFF. The CDR3, as DNA: TGCGCCAGCAGCAGGGGGGACGGCGTCCCCGCCTACAATGAGCAGTTCTTC. The chain links TRBV5-1 to TRBJ2-1; the D call may be TRBD1 or TRBD2 (6 bases each). Deletions cut 4 bases from V and 2 bases from J, with 19 bases between. The CDR3 totals 17 residues. Germline values: CDR1 SGHRS, CDR2 YFSETQ.

This clonotype was seen at least ten times. The chain recombines TRBV10-3 with TRBJ2-7; D might be TRBD1 (6 bases). Trimming took off 11 bases at V and 2 bases at J, with 16 bases between the two ends. The germline gives CDR1 ENHRY, CDR2 SYGVKD. The CDR3 runs 13 residues. CDR3 residues: CAASPGTTYEQYF. CDR3 bases: TGTGCCGCCTCTCCGGGGACAACCTACGAGCAGTACTTC.

This chain joins TRBV20-1 and TRBJ1-1; 7 bases are shared with TRBD1. Losses at the gene ends were 7 bases for V and 1 base for J; bases not matched to a gene: 6. CDR1 and CDR2 from the germline V gene are DFQATT and SNEGSKA (reference sequence). The CDR3 covers 13 residues. The CDR3 protein is CSVAGQSNTEAFF. CDR3 coding DNA: TGCAGTGTTGCGGGACAGTCGAACACTGAAGCTTTCTTT.

Only a few counts were recorded for this clonotype. The V gene is TRBV5-1, the J gene TRBJ2-7; D is unclear. Per germline, CDR1 SGHRS and CDR2 YFSETQ. The ends were cut back, 0 bases at V and 1 base at J, with 8 bases in the middle. The CDR3 runs to 14 residues. CDR3 loop: CASSLDLRSYEQYF. In nucleotides, the CDR3 is TGCGCCAGCAGCTTGGATCTTCGATCCTACGAGCAGTACTTC.

This clonotype was observed a few times. The chain recombines TRBV5-1 with TRBJ2-7; D unclear. The CDR3 has 16 amino acids. Germline V gene data show CDR1 as SGHRS and CDR2 as YFSETQ. Trimming stripped 1 base from V and 3 bases from J, with 17 bases between. CDR3 sequence reads: CASSLSPRDSIYEQYF. Written as DNA, the CDR3 is TGCGCCAGCAGCTTGAGCCCTAGGGATTCCATCTACGAGCAGTACTTC. Full variable domain (outside the CDR3, taken from reference TRBV5-1 and TRBJ2-7): KAGVTQTPRYLIKTRGQQVTLSCSPISGHRSVSWYQQTPGQGLQFLFEYFSETQRNKGNFPGRFSGRQFSNSRSEMNVSTLELGDSALYLCASSLSPRDSIYEQYFGPGTRLTVT.

This clonotype occurred many times. V is TRBV20-1 and J is TRBJ1-5; D perhaps matches TRBD1 (6 bases). Trimming took off 6 bases at V and 0 bases at J, with 15 bases between the two ends. The CDR3 has 15 amino acids. Per the germline V gene, CDR1 is DFQATT and CDR2 is SNEGSKA (reference sequence). The CDR3 spells CSAGYGTTSNQPQHF. CDR3 DNA sequence: TGCAGTGCGGGCTACGGGACAACTAGCAATCAGCCCCAGCATTTT.

The chain uses TRBV20-1 and TRBJ2-1; 9 nucleotides agree with TRBD2. From germline, CDR1 is DFQATT and CDR2 SNEGSKA (reference sequence). V lost 3 bases, J lost 9 bases, and 12 bases stayed unmatched. CDR3 size: 15 residues. CDR3: CSARRGGASGTEQFF. CDR3 DNA sequence: TGCAGTGCTAGGAGGGGTGGAGCTAGCGGGACTGAGCAGTTCTTC.

The chain recombines TRBV10-1 with TRBJ2-3, with D possibly matching TRBD2 (5 bases). Deletions cut 2 bases from V and 9 bases from J, with 12 bases between. The CDR3 spans 13 residues. CDR1 WNHNN and CDR2 SYGVQD come from the germline V gene (reference sequence). The DNA for the CDR3 is TGCGCCAGCAGTGAGCGGAGCGGATTCACGCAGTATTTT. Translated, it gives CASSERSGFTQYF.

This clonotype was found many times. This sequence joins TRBV15 and TRBJ2-4; D uncertain. V was cut by 0 bases and J by 10 bases, with 7 bases left in between. The V gene's germline CDR1 is LNHNV and CDR2 YYDKDF (reference sequence). The CDR3 runs to 12 residues. The CDR3: CATSRDYRIQYF. In DNA form, the CDR3 reads TGTGCCACCAGCAGAGATTATAGGATTCAGTACTTC.

This clonotype has only a few counts. The chain links TRBV6-2 or TRBV6-3 to TRBJ1-1, with D tentatively TRBD1 (6 bases). This CDR3 comprises 14 residues. V was cut by 4 bases and J by 2 bases, with 11 bases left in between. From germline, CDR1 is MNHEY and CDR2 SVGEGT. Here the CDR3 DNA reads TGTGCCAGCAGTTCCAACAGGGTTAACACTGAAGCTTTCTTT. Protein product: CASSSNRVNTEAFF.

The rearrangement links TRBV6-2 or TRBV6-3 to TRBJ2-5; a possible D gene is TRBD2 (6 bases). Germline loops: CDR1 MNHEY, CDR2 SVGEGT. Trimming took off 4 bases at V and 5 bases at J, with 17 bases between the two ends. The CDR3 extends over 15 amino acids. CDR3 DNA sequence: TGTGCCAGCAGTTTCGGAGGGCCAAGCGGGGAGACCCAGTACTTC. It encodes CASSFGGPSGETQYF.

The chain joins TRBV7-9 to TRBJ2-3; 7 bases fit TRBD1. The CDR3 spans 15 residues. CDR1 is SEHNR, CDR2 FQNEAQ, per germline (reference sequence). The trim removed 5 bases at V and 0 bases at J, leaving 5 bases unmatched. The CDR3 here is CASSMTGISTDTQYF. The CDR3 DNA follows: TGTGCCAGCAGCATGACAGGGATTAGCACAGATACGCAGTATTTT. Using reference TRBV7-9 and TRBJ2-3 for the parts outside the CDR3, the full variable domain is DTGVSQNPRHKITKRGQNVTFRCDPISEHNRLYWYRQTLGQGPEFLTYFQNEAQLEKSRLLSDRFSAERPKGSFSTLEIQRTEQGDSAMYLCASSMTGISTDTQYFGPGTRLTVL.

At least ten counts were recorded for this clonotype. The V and J genes are TRBV14 and TRBJ1-1; 7 bases agree with TRBD1. Losses at the gene ends were 1 base for V and 4 bases for J; bases not matched to a gene: 9. This CDR3 is built from 16 residues. The germline CDR1 and CDR2 sequences are SGHDN and FVKESK. CDR3 sequence: CASSQVGTVRPTEAFF. The CDR3 nucleotides are TGTGCCAGCAGCCAAGTCGGGACAGTCCGGCCCACTGAAGCTTTCTTT.

This clonotype was seen a handful of times. The rearrangement joins TRBV20-1 to TRBJ2-7; 7 bases line up with TRBD2. This CDR3 has 15 residues. The J segment lost 0 bases and the V segment lost 0 bases, leaving 5 bases of the junction unmatched. CDR1 is DFQATT, CDR2 SNEGSKA, per germline (reference sequence). CDR3 bases: TGCAGTGCTAGAGACCCTAGCGGAGGCTCCTACGAGCAGTACTTC. Amino acids: CSARDPSGGSYEQYF.

The sample holds many counts of this clonotype. The chain employs TRBV6-5 and TRBJ1-1; the D is unclear. The V end lost 9 bases, the J end lost 4 bases, and 15 bases lay between the germline ends. The CDR3 consists of 13 residues. CDR1 and CDR2 (germline): MNHEY, SVGAGI. CDR3 nucleotide sequence: TGTGCCAGACACATGCCGGTTACCACTGAAGCTTTCTTT. As protein: CARHMPVTTEAFF.

The chain combines TRBV5-1 with TRBJ1-2; tentatively, D is TRBD1 (6 bases). This CDR3 region has 12 residues. V was cut by 4 bases and J by 3 bases, with 7 bases left in between. Germline CDR1 is SGHRS and CDR2 is YFSETQ. As DNA, the CDR3 is TGCGCCAGCAGCAGGGGGTACTATGGCTACACCTTC. It encodes CASSRGYYGYTF.

The rearrangement joins TRBV2 to TRBJ2-7; D is unresolved. CDR1 and CDR2 (germline): SNHLY, FYNNEI. There are 11 residues in the CDR3. Trimming left V 8 bases short and J 2 bases short, with 7 bases between. In nucleotides, the CDR3 is TGTGCCAGCGGAGTTACCTACGAGCAGTACTTC. It specifies CASGVTYEQYF.

The chain is built from TRBV4-1 and TRBJ2-7, with D perhaps TRBD1 (7 bases). The V end lost 4 bases, the J end lost 0 bases, and 16 bases lay between the germline ends. Germline V CDR1 and CDR2: MGHRA, YSYEKL. The CDR3 contains 16 residues. In nucleotides, the CDR3 is TGCGCCAGCAGCCGGGCGGCGGGACAGAGCTCCTACGAGCAGTACTTC. It yields the protein CASSRAAGQSSYEQYF.